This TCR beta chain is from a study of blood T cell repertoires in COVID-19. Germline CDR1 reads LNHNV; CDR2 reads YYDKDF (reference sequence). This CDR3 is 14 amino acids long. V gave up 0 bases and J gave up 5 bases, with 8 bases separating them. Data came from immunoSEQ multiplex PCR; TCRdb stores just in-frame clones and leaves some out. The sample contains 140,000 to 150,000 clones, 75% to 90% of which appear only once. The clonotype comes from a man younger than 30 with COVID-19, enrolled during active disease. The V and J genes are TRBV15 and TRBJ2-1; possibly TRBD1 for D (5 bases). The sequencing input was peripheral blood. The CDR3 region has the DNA TGTGCCACCAGCAGAGAGGACACCCACAATGAGCAGTTCTTC. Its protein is CATSREDTHNEQFF.